This passage covers 15 T cell receptor beta chains from one sample sequenced in a study of control samples from healthy donors and cancer patients. Generated by immunoSEQ multiplex PCR, the TCRdb table keeps only in-frame clones and is missing some. This table has 96,000 or so clones, roughly 93% appearing once. The specimen sequenced was blood. Receptors were obtained from a man younger than 35 in good health.

J is TRBJ2-7 and V is TRBV6-5; TRBD2 matches 13 bases. CDR1 is MNHEY, CDR2 SVGAGI, per germline. With V trimmed by 4 bases and J by 6 bases, 6 bases remained unmatched. This CDR3 is built from 15 residues. This CDR3 reads CASSSGLAGISEQYF. The CDR3 nucleotides are TGTGCCAGCAGTTCGGGACTAGCGGGGATTAGCGAGCAGTACTTC.

The rearrangement links TRBV2 to TRBJ2-7; D ambiguous. The germline V and J ends were trimmed by 7 bases and 0 bases, with 10 bases remaining between them. The CDR3 has 13 residues. Germline loops: CDR1 SNHLY, CDR2 FYNNEI. CDR3 protein: CASIYDSSYEQYF. The CDR3 DNA reads TGTGCCAGCATATACGATAGCTCCTACGAGCAGTACTTC. The full variable domain, in which reference TRBV2 and TRBJ2-7 provide the parts outside the CDR3, is EPEVTQTPSHQVTQMGQEVILRCVPISNHLYFYWYRQILGQKVEFLVSFYNNEISEKSEIFDDQFSVERPDGSNFTLKIRSTKLEDSAMYFCASIYDSSYEQYFGPGTRLTVT.

The CDR3 region is CASSQVIGDTGELFF. The CDR3 region has the DNA TGTGCCAGCAGCCAAGTGATTGGTGACACCGGGGAGCTGTTTTTT. This chain connects TRBV4-2 to TRBJ2-2, with D uncertain. The CDR3 has 15 residues. Germline V CDR1 and CDR2: LGHNA, YNFKEQ. V was clipped by 1 base and J by 3 bases, with 9 bases between them.

This chain connects TRBV6-5 to TRBJ2-7; 8 bases fit TRBD1. With V trimmed by 2 bases and J by 3 bases, 3 bases remained unmatched. This CDR3 is 14 amino acids long. The germline V gene has CDR1 MNHEY and CDR2 SVGAGI. Here the CDR3 DNA reads TGTGCCAGCAGTTACGGACAGGGAAGCTACGAGCAGTACTTC. Encoded protein: CASSYGQGSYEQYF.

This clone turned up a few times. The chain uses TRBV6-2 or TRBV6-3 and TRBJ2-7; no clear D. The CDR3 runs 14 residues. Deletions cut 5 bases from V and 0 bases from J, with 11 bases between. CDR1 and CDR2 from the germline V gene are MNHEY and SVGEGT. The CDR3: CASSRLPGSYEQYF. The CDR3 DNA reads as TGTGCCAGCAGTAGACTGCCGGGCTCCTACGAGCAGTACTTC.

The J gene is TRBJ2-1, the V gene TRBV4-3; D possibly matches TRBD1 or TRBD2 (6 bases each). Trimming removed 1 base from V and 13 bases from J, with 11 bases in between. Germline CDR1 is LGHNA and CDR2 is YSLEER. The CDR3 has 12 residues. The CDR3 sequence: CASSQGGGFQFF. CDR3 coding DNA: TGCGCCAGCAGCCAAGGAGGGGGGTTCCAGTTCTTC.

The J gene is TRBJ2-7, the V gene TRBV2; tentatively, D is TRBD2 (6 bases). The CDR3 spans 14 residues. V gave up 6 bases and J gave up 6 bases, with 18 bases separating them. Per germline, CDR1 SNHLY and CDR2 FYNNEI. CDR3 amino acids: CASRATLRGSEQYF. Written as DNA, the CDR3 is TGTGCCAGCAGAGCCACACTTCGGGGGAGCGAGCAGTACTTC.

V usage is TRBV27 and J usage is TRBJ1-1; 7 bases align to TRBD1. The CDR3 runs to 14 residues. V lost 4 bases and J lost 1; bases outside the gene matches: 3. Germline V gives CDR1 MNHEY, CDR2 SMNVEV (reference sequence). CDR3 sequence reads: CASSWGQQNTEAFF. CDR3 DNA: TGTGCCAGCAGTTGGGGACAGCAGAACACTGAAGCTTTCTTT.

The genes are TRBV5-1 and TRBJ1-1; D is uncertain. CDR3 length equals 15 residues. Germline V gene data show CDR1 as SGHRS and CDR2 as YFSETQ. V was shortened by 0 bases and J by 0 bases, with 9 bases between the two germline ends. The DNA of the CDR3 is TGCGCCAGCAGCTTGGACAGCACAATGAACACTGAAGCTTTCTTT. Encoded protein: CASSLDSTMNTEAFF.

This clone has a single count. This chain connects TRBV27 to TRBJ2-7, with 8 bases that match TRBD1. With V trimmed by 2 bases and J by 3 bases, 15 bases remained unmatched. CDR3 length: 18 residues. Looked up from germline, CDR1 is MNHEY and CDR2 is SMNVEV (reference sequence). The CDR3: CASSLAVVLRTGLYEQYF. CDR3 coding DNA: TGTGCCAGCAGTTTAGCAGTTGTGCTCAGGACAGGGCTCTACGAGCAGTACTTC.

The chain carries TRBV14 and TRBJ1-2; TRBD1 aligns across 7 bases. The V gene end was trimmed by 0 bases and the J gene end by 5 bases; junction bases not matched to a gene: 9. The CDR3 runs to 16 residues. Germline V CDR1 and CDR2: SGHDN, FVKESK. This CDR3 reads CASSQDFSRGIYGYTF. CDR3 DNA sequence: TGTGCCAGCAGCCAAGACTTTTCCAGGGGGATTTATGGCTACACCTTC.

The V gene is TRBV7-6, the J gene TRBJ2-5, with D unresolved. Trimming removed 1 base at V and 1 base at J, with 13 bases between. This CDR3 is built from 16 residues. Per the germline V gene, CDR1 is SGHVS and CDR2 is FNYEAQ. The CDR3: CASSLGLGIGQETQYF. The CDR3 nucleotides read TGTGCCAGCAGCTTAGGTCTGGGTATAGGCCAAGAGACCCAGTACTTC.

The sample holds a few counts of this clone. Other DNA sequences in the sample encode the same CDR3. The chain joins TRBV2 to TRBJ1-2; D is ambiguous. CDR3 length equals 13 residues. Trimming removed 1 base from V and 5 bases from J, with 8 bases in between. Germline V gene data show CDR1 as SNHLY and CDR2 as FYNNEI. The CDR3 is CASSEEGGYGYTF. The CDR3 region has the DNA TGTGCCAGCAGTGAAGAGGGTGGGTATGGCTACACCTTC.

The V call is TRBV19, the J call TRBJ2-5, with 7 bases that match TRBD1. The germline V gene encodes CDR1 LNHDA and CDR2 SQIVND (reference sequence). The junction had 0 bases not matched to a gene; V was cut back by 4 bases and J by 1 base. CDR3 length: 13 residues. The CDR3 coding sequence is TGTGCCAGTAGTAGGACAGGCCAAGAGACCCAGTACTTC. This encodes CASSRTGQETQYF.

This clone was recorded once. The CDR3 DNA is TGTGCCTGGAGTGGTCGAATCTATAGCAATCAGCCCCAGCATTTT. Residues: CAWSGRIYSNQPQHF. This chain connects TRBV30 to TRBJ1-5, with no clear D. V lost 1 base, J lost 0 bases, and 10 bases lay in between. There are 15 residues in the CDR3. Germline values: CDR1 GTSNPN, CDR2 SVGIG (reference sequence).